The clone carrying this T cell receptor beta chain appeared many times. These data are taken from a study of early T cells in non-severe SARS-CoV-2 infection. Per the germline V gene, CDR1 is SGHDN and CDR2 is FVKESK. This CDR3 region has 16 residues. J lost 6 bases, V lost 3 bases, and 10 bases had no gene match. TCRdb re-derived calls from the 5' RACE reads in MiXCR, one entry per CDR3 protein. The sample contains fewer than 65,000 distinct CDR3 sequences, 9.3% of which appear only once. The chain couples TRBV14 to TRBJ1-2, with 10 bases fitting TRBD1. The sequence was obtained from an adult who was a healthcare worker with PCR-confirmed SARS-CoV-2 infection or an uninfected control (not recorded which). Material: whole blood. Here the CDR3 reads CASSHFPTGTGDGYTF. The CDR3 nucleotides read TGTGCCAGCAGCCACTTTCCTACGGGGACAGGGGATGGCTACACCTTC.